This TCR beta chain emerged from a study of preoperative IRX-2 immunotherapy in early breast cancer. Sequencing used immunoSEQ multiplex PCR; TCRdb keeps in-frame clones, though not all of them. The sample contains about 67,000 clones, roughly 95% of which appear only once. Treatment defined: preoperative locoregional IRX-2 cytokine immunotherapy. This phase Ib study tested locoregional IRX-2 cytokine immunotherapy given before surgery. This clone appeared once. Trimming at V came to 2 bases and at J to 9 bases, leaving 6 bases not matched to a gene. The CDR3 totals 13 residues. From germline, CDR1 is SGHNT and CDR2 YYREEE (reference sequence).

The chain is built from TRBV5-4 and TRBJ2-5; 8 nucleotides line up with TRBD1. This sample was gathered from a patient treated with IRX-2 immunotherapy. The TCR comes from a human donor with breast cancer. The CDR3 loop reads CASSLGQGASQYF. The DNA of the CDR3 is TGTGCCAGCAGCTTAGGACAGGGAGCGTCCCAGTACTTC.